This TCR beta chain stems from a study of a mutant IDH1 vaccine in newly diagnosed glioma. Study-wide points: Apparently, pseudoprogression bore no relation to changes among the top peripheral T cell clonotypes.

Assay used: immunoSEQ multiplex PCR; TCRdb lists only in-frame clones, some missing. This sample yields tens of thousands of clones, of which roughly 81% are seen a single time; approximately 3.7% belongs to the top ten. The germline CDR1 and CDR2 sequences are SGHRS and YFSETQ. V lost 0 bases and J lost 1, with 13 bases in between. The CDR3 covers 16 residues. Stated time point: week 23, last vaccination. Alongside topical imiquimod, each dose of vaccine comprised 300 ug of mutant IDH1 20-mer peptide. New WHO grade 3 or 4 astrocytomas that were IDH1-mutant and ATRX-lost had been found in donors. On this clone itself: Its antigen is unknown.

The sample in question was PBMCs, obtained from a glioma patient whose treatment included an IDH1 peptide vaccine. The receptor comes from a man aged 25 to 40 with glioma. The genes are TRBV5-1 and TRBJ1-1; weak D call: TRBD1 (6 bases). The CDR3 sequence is CASSLVPGVANTEAFF. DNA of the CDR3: TGCGCCAGCAGCTTGGTCCCAGGGGTAGCGAACACTGAAGCTTTCTTT.